This T cell receptor beta chain originates from a study of cytotoxic CD8 clonotypes in ibrutinib-treated CLL. Whole-study findings and limits: Baseline clonality, higher than in age-matched healthy donors, tracked circulating CD8+ T-cell counts. Shared public clonotypes were rare, and on treatment they either got smaller or stayed the same.

TCRdb keeps only in-frame clones here, not all; method: immunoSEQ multiplex PCR. The data show roughly 23,000 clones, roughly 75% seen once. About this clone: Its antigen is undetermined.

The length of the CDR3 is 13 residues. V was shortened by 5 bases and J by 5 bases, with 12 bases between the two germline ends. Germline lookup yields CDR1 GTSNPN and CDR2 SVGIG (reference sequence). The material was PBMCs, obtained before ibrutinib treatment. This clonotype originated in a human donor with chronic lymphocytic leukemia. The rearrangement uses TRBV30 and TRBJ1-4, with TRBD1 as a possible D gene (5 bases). Here the CDR3 reads CAWGRGSNEKLFF. CDR3 sequence (DNA): TGTGCCTGGGGAAGGGGAAGCAATGAAAAACTGTTTTTT.